Following are 23 T cell receptor beta chains from one sample sequenced in a study of blood T cell repertoires in COVID-19. Assay: immunoSEQ multiplex PCR; the TCRdb copy retains only in-frame clones and omits some. Among approximately 150,000 clones listed, approximately 80% were seen once. Input material: peripheral blood. The receptors were sampled from a human donor in a cohort sampled during active COVID-19.

The chain carries TRBV18 and TRBJ1-1; D is ambiguous. Per germline, CDR1 KGHSH and CDR2 LQKENI. This CDR3 spans 13 amino acids. The ends were cut back, 5 bases at V and 1 base at J, with 8 bases in the middle. CDR3: CASSVGGNTEAFF. DNA of the CDR3: TGTGCCAGCTCAGTCGGAGGGAACACTGAAGCTTTCTTT.

This chain connects TRBV11-2 to TRBJ2-7; 7 nucleotides align to TRBD2. The trim removed 5 bases at V and 0 bases at J, leaving 4 bases unmatched. This CDR3 region has 14 residues. Germline V CDR1 and CDR2: SGHAT, FQNNGV. CDR3 in amino acids: CASSRAGYSYEQYV. For the CDR3, the DNA is TGTGCCAGCAGCCGAGCGGGATACTCCTACGAGCAGTACGTC.

The genes are TRBV3-1 (or the pseudogene TRBV3-2) and TRBJ2-7, with a possible D match to TRBD2 (5 bases). This CDR3 comprises 14 residues. Germline values: CDR1 LGHDT, CDR2 YNNKEL (reference sequence). With 2 bases removed from V and 2 bases from J, the gap between germline ends came to 10 bases. The CDR3 loop is CASSQYPGTYEQYF. CDR3 nucleotide sequence: TGTGCCAGCAGCCAATACCCGGGGACCTACGAGCAGTACTTC.

J is TRBJ1-5 and V is TRBV12-3 or TRBV12-4, with D hard to call. The CDR3 is 12 amino acids. V was shortened by 3 bases and J by 6 bases, with 6 bases between the two germline ends. The chain's CDR3 is CASSLGVQPQHF. As DNA, the CDR3 is TGTGCCAGCAGTTTGGGAGTTCAGCCCCAGCATTTT.

The chain combines TRBV19 with TRBJ2-5; tentative D call: TRBD2 (5 bases). CDR3 length equals 13 residues. CDR1 and CDR2 from the germline V gene are LNHDA and SQIVND (reference sequence). V was clipped by 5 bases and J by 3 bases, with 10 bases between them. Here the CDR3 reads CASSEVAKETQYF. CDR3 sequence (DNA): TGTGCCAGTAGTGAAGTAGCGAAAGAGACCCAGTACTTC.

In its sample, this clone was seen once. The chain is built from TRBV28 and TRBJ1-2, with TRBD1 matching over 7 bases. J lost 1 base, V lost 2 bases, and 7 bases had no gene match. The germline V gene encodes CDR1 MDHEN and CDR2 SYDVKM. The CDR3 is 16 amino acids. The CDR3 region is CASSLRDSVDNYGYTF. As DNA, the CDR3 is TGTGCCAGCAGTTTACGGGACAGCGTCGATAACTATGGCTACACCTTC.

This clone was seen more than once but under ten times. The genes are TRBV11-1 and TRBJ1-6; D is possibly TRBD1 (6 bases). The CDR3 runs 15 residues. Germline values: CDR1 SGHAT, CDR2 FQDESV (reference sequence). The V end was cut by 5 bases, the J end by 10 bases, with 18 bases between. The DNA of the CDR3 is TGTGCCAGCAGCAAGGGGCGGCAGGGGAACTCACCCCTCCACTTT. It encodes CASSKGRQGNSPLHF.

The V and J genes are TRBV24-1 and TRBJ1-5; perhaps TRBD1 as D (5 bases). Trimming removed 4 bases at V and 3 bases at J, with 9 bases between. This CDR3 comprises 14 residues. Looked up from germline, CDR1 is KGHDR and CDR2 is SFDVKD. CDR3 in amino acids: CATSEPGPNQPQHF. CDR3 coding DNA: TGTGCCACCAGTGAGCCAGGGCCCAATCAGCCCCAGCATTTT.

This clone came up once. The rearrangement links TRBV7-2 to TRBJ2-1; the match to TRBD2 covers 12 bases. Germline CDR1 is SGHTA and CDR2 is FQGNSA. Trimming at V came to 5 bases and at J to 7 bases, leaving 9 bases not matched to a gene. There are 16 residues in the CDR3. The CDR3: CASSGSPLAGGNEQFF. CDR3 in DNA: TGTGCCAGCAGCGGAAGCCCACTAGCGGGAGGTAATGAGCAGTTCTTC.

The rearrangement joins TRBV4-1 to TRBJ1-1; the D gene is possibly TRBD1 (5 bases). Germline V gene sequence: CDR1 MGHRA, CDR2 YSYEKL. The CDR3 has 15 residues. V lost 0 bases and J lost 1, with 9 bases in between. CDR3 loop: CASSQDYTGNTEAFF. The CDR3 nucleotides read TGCGCCAGCAGCCAAGATTATACAGGGAACACTGAAGCTTTCTTT.

The rearrangement uses TRBV5-5 and TRBJ2-7, with a possible D match to TRBD1 (7 bases). In germline, CDR1 is SGHKS, CDR2 YYEKEE (reference sequence). The CDR3 length is 16 residues. V lost 1 base, J lost 2 bases, and 16 bases lay in between. The CDR3 coding sequence is TGTGCCAGCAGCTTGCGGTCGACAGGGACTCCCTACGAGCAGTACGTC. Translated, it gives CASSLRSTGTPYEQYV.

The table lists this clone with a few counts. This sequence joins TRBV2 and TRBJ1-5; D is perhaps TRBD1 (6 bases). The CDR3 is 16 amino acids. Germline-derived CDR1 and CDR2 are SNHLY and FYNNEI. With 1 base removed from V and 1 base from J, the gap between germline ends came to 11 bases. The CDR3, as DNA: TGTGCCAGCAGTGAAGGACAGGCAGAAAGCAATCAGCCCCAGCATTTT. Its protein is CASSEGQAESNQPQHF.

The chain combines TRBV19 with TRBJ1-6; D possibly corresponds to TRBD1 (5 bases). The CDR3 loop spans 14 amino acids. V was trimmed by 3 bases and J by 8 bases, leaving 11 bases between them. Germline CDR1 and CDR2: LNHDA and SQIVND (reference sequence). DNA for the CDR3: TGTGCCAGTAGTATGGAGACAGACCATTCACCCCTCCACTTT. This sequence encodes CASSMETDHSPLHF.

Points on this clone: One junction end disagrees with the germline gene, perhaps due to a read error. The V call is TRBV7-9, the J call TRBJ2-7; D gene ambiguous. The germline V gene has CDR1 SEHNR and CDR2 FQNEAQ (reference sequence). This CDR3 has 9 amino acids. The CDR3 is CASSLVGGF. The CDR3, as DNA: TGTGCCAGCAGCTTAGTAGGCGGCTTC. Together with reference TRBV7-9 and TRBJ2-7, the CDR3 gives the full variable domain: DTGVSQNPRHKITKRGQNVTFRCDPISEHNRLYWYRQTLGQGPEFLTYFQNEAQLEKSRLLSDRFSAERPKGSFSTLEIQRTEQGDSAMYLCASSLVGGFGPGTRLTVT.

This clone was recorded a few times. V gene TRBV3-1 (or the pseudogene TRBV3-2) combines with J gene TRBJ1-3, with D perhaps TRBD1 (6 bases). Trimming pared 4 bases from V and 0 bases from J, leaving 28 bases between. The CDR3 loop spans 21 amino acids. Germline V CDR1 and CDR2: LGHDT, YNNKEL (reference sequence). This CDR3 reads CASSRRRTEVIQGRSGNTIYF. The CDR3 nucleotides are TGTGCCAGCAGCCGTCGTCGAACCGAGGTGATACAGGGTCGCTCTGGAAACACCATATATTTT.

This clone occurred once. DNA of the CDR3: TGTGCCAGCAGCTTAGGGATACGTGGAGGGGAAAATGAAAAACTGTTTTTT. It specifies CASSLGIRGGENEKLFF. The chain recombines TRBV7-9 with TRBJ1-4; D is perhaps TRBD1 (5 bases). CDR1 is SEHNR and CDR2 is FQNEAQ in the germline V gene (reference sequence). This CDR3 spans 17 amino acids. V was clipped by 1 base and J by 5 bases, with 17 bases between them.

This clone has a single count. The V and J genes are TRBV6-1 and TRBJ2-3, with 8 bases lining up with TRBD2. Per the germline V gene, CDR1 is MNHNS and CDR2 is SASEGT. This CDR3 is 18 amino acids long. The ends lost 2 bases at V and 3 bases at J; junction bases unmatched: 13. The CDR3 DNA follows: TGTGCCAGCAGTGAACAATTGCAAGCGGGAGTTTTGACAGATACGCAGTATTTT. Translating it yields CASSEQLQAGVLTDTQYF.

The rearrangement joins TRBV11-3 to TRBJ2-1; D is undetermined. V lost 4 bases to trimming and J lost 9 bases, with 7 bases between them. The CDR3 loop spans 11 amino acids. CDR1 is SGHNT and CDR2 is YENEEA in the germline V gene. The CDR3 loop is CASSSHGEQFF. CDR3 in DNA: TGTGCCAGCAGCTCCCACGGTGAGCAGTTCTTC.

The table lists this clone with a few counts. The J gene is TRBJ2-3, the V gene TRBV18, with 9 positions matching TRBD2. The CDR3 is 17 amino acids. Per the germline V gene, CDR1 is KGHSH and CDR2 is LQKENI. Trimming at V came to 0 bases and at J to 2 bases, leaving 6 bases not matched to a gene. CDR3 in amino acids: CASSPPRSGGITDTQYF. In DNA, the CDR3 is TGTGCCAGCTCACCACCGCGTAGCGGGGGAATCACAGATACGCAGTATTTT.

The V call is TRBV7-9, the J call TRBJ1-6; TRBD1 matches at 7 bases. Germline values: CDR1 SEHNR, CDR2 FQNEAQ (reference sequence). J was trimmed by 3 bases and V by 5 bases; bases with no gene match: 7. The CDR3 loop spans 16 amino acids. CDR3 sequence reads: CASSQTNRGYNSPLHF. As DNA, the CDR3 is TGTGCCAGCAGCCAGACCAACAGGGGCTATAATTCACCCCTCCACTTT.

The rearrangement joins TRBV5-5 to TRBJ2-2; D may be TRBD2 (5 bases). The CDR3 consists of 13 residues. With 0 bases removed from V and 6 bases from J, the gap between germline ends came to 6 bases. Germline V CDR1 and CDR2: SGHKS, YYEKEE (reference sequence). CDR3 in amino acids: CASSLGGSGELFF. In DNA form, the CDR3 reads TGTGCCAGCAGCTTGGGAGGGTCCGGGGAGCTGTTTTTT.

The chain recombines TRBV11-2 with TRBJ2-1; TRBD2 might be the D (6 bases). Trimming removed 3 bases at V and 2 bases at J, with 14 bases between. Germline values: CDR1 SGHAT, CDR2 FQNNGV. This CDR3 has 16 residues. This CDR3 is CASSFSGEETYNEQFF. The DNA of the CDR3 is TGTGCCAGCAGCTTTTCCGGGGAGGAGACCTACAATGAGCAGTTCTTC.

V and J are TRBV23-1 and TRBJ1-1, with TRBD1 identical over 10 bases. TRBV23-1 is treated as an ORF (open reading frame) with a function not yet certain. The J segment lost 5 bases and the V segment lost 6 bases, leaving 12 bases of the junction unmatched. The CDR3 consists of 16 residues. This chain's CDR3 is CASSSTPGTGVTEAFF. As DNA, the CDR3 is TGCGCCAGCAGCTCGACTCCCGGGACAGGGGTTACTGAAGCTTTCTTT.